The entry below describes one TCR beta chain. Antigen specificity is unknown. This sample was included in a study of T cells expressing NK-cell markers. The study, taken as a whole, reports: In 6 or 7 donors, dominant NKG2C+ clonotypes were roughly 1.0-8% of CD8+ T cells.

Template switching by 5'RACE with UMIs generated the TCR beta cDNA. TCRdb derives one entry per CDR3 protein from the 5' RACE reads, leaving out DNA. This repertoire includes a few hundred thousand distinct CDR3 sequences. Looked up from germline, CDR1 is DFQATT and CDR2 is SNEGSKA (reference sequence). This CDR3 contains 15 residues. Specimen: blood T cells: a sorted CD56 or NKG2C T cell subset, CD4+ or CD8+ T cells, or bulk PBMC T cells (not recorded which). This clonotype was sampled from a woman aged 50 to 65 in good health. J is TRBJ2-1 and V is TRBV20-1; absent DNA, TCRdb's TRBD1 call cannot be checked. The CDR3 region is CSARGDRAPYNEQFF.